The 25 T cell receptor beta chains given below trace back to one sample, sequenced in a study of T cell responses to AZD1222 COVID-19 vaccine. Clones were read by immunoSEQ multiplex PCR, and TCRdb kept only the in-frame ones, dropping some. The data contain around 140,000 clones, 85% to 90% of them seen just once; the ten biggest clones take up approximately 1.6%. The source was peripheral blood, collected 28 days after the second AZD1222 dose. The receptors originated from an adult who received the AZD1222 COVID-19 vaccine.

J is TRBJ1-5 and V is TRBV28; D might be TRBD1 (5 bases). V dropped 5 bases and J dropped 0 bases, with 8 bases sitting between them. Per germline, CDR1 MDHEN and CDR2 SYDVKM. The CDR3 sequence is 14 residues long. DNA of the CDR3: TGTGCCAGCAGTCCGACAGATAGCAATCAGCCCCAGCATTTT. Its protein is CASSPTDSNQPQHF.

The V gene is TRBV10-3, the J gene TRBJ2-7; D could derive from TRBD1 or TRBD2 (5 bases each). Trimming cost V 6 bases and J 2 bases, with 11 bases left between them. The CDR3 is 13 residues long. CDR1 ENHRY and CDR2 SYGVKD come from the germline V gene. This chain's CDR3 is CAIRGQGAYEQYV. For the CDR3, the DNA is TGTGCCATCAGGGGGCAGGGAGCCTACGAGCAGTACGTC.

The chain recombines TRBV10-1 with TRBJ1-4; a weak D match, TRBD1 (5 bases). The CDR3 contains 14 residues. V lost 3 bases to trimming and J lost 3 bases, with 8 bases between them. The germline gives CDR1 WNHNN, CDR2 SYGVQD (reference sequence). The CDR3, as DNA: TGCGCCAGCAGTGAAACAGGACCTAATGAAAAACTGTTTTTT. Amino acids: CASSETGPNEKLFF.

The V gene is TRBV10-3, the J gene TRBJ2-3, with 7 bases that match TRBD1. The germline CDR1 and CDR2 sequences are ENHRY and SYGVKD. The junction had 5 bases not matched to a gene; V was cut back by 10 bases and J by 1 base. The CDR3 has 13 amino acids. DNA for the CDR3: TGTGCCACCGTAACAGGGGGCACAGATACGCAGTATTTT. This translates into CATVTGGTDTQYF.

The CDR3: CASSPQGNGNTIYF. In DNA, the CDR3 is TGTGCCAGCAGCCCACAGGGGAATGGAAACACCATATATTTT. The rearrangement uses TRBV7-9 and TRBJ1-3; 7 bases line up with TRBD1. CDR3 length: 14 amino acids. The germline V gene has CDR1 SEHNR and CDR2 FQNEAQ (reference sequence). The trim removed 5 bases at V and 3 bases at J, leaving 4 bases unmatched.

The J gene is TRBJ1-5, the V gene TRBV19; no firm D call. Germline V lookup: CDR1 LNHDA, CDR2 SQIVND (reference sequence). V gave up 0 bases and J gave up 2 bases, with 8 bases separating them. The CDR3 is made up of 15 amino acids. The CDR3 DNA is TGTGCCAGTAGTATAGATTGGGCCGGCAATCAGCCCCAGCATTTT. This gives the protein CASSIDWAGNQPQHF.

The chain joins TRBV6-1 to TRBJ1-2; D is uncertain. The germline gives CDR1 MNHNS, CDR2 SASEGT. The CDR3 is 12 residues long. V lost 3 bases to trimming and J lost 1 base, with 3 bases between them. The DNA of the CDR3 is TGTGCCAGCAGTGATAATAACTATGGCTACACCTTC. Its protein product is CASSDNNYGYTF.

This chain uses TRBV18 with TRBJ2-3; D is perhaps TRBD1 (5 bases). V was pared by 1 base and J by 6 bases, with 20 bases between. The CDR3 has 17 amino acids. Germline V gene sequence: CDR1 KGHSH, CDR2 LQKENI. The CDR3 protein is CASSPLGPGHLEDTQYF. CDR3 sequence (DNA): TGTGCCAGCTCACCACTGGGGCCCGGACACTTGGAGGATACGCAGTATTTT.

This rearrangement joins TRBV7-9 to TRBJ2-5; tentatively, D is TRBD1 (6 bases). The length of the CDR3 is 15 residues. In germline, CDR1 is SEHNR, CDR2 FQNEAQ (reference sequence). Deletions cut 5 bases from V and 5 bases from J, with 18 bases between. The DNA for the CDR3 is TGTGCCAGCAGCAGCGAACAGGGAATCCAGGAGACCCAGTACTTC. It translates to CASSSEQGIQETQYF.

The rearrangement links TRBV6-6 to TRBJ1-2; D gene ambiguous. V gave up 7 bases and J gave up 7 bases, with 19 bases separating them. CDR1 MNHNY and CDR2 SVGAGI come from the germline V gene (reference sequence). The CDR3 runs to 14 residues. CDR3 sequence reads: CASIPIANLGGYTF. Written as DNA, the CDR3 is TGTGCCAGCATCCCGATTGCCAACCTAGGTGGCTACACCTTC.

This sequence joins TRBV24-1 and TRBJ2-1; 9 bases align to TRBD2. The ends lost 3 bases at V and 3 bases at J; junction bases unmatched: 5. Germline lookup yields CDR1 KGHDR and CDR2 SFDVKD. This CDR3 region has 16 residues. The CDR3 here is CATSDPSGKYYNEQFF. In nucleotides, the CDR3 is TGTGCCACCAGTGATCCTAGCGGGAAGTACTACAATGAGCAGTTCTTC.

The chain couples TRBV11-2 to TRBJ1-1; 11 bases match TRBD1. V dropped 5 bases and J dropped 6; count of bases not matched to a gene: 8. CDR3 size: 15 residues. The germline V gene has CDR1 SGHAT and CDR2 FQNNGV. The CDR3 spells CASSRGQGAGAEAFF. The CDR3 region has the DNA TGTGCCAGCAGCCGAGGACAGGGGGCGGGCGCTGAAGCTTTCTTT. Full variable domain (missing parts from reference TRBV11-2 and TRBJ1-1): EAGVAQSPRYKIIEKRQSVAFWCNPISGHATLYWYQQILGQGPKLLIQFQNNGVVDDSQLPKDRFSAERLKGVDSTLKIQPAKLEDSAVYLCASSRGQGAGAEAFFGQGTRLTVV.

The V and J genes are TRBV6-2 or TRBV6-3 and TRBJ2-1; D possibly uses TRBD1 or TRBD2 (6 bases each). CDR1 and CDR2 from the germline V gene are MNHEY and SVGEGT. The CDR3 length is 14 residues. V was trimmed by 2 bases and J by 10 bases, leaving 15 bases between them. CDR3 sequence: CASSYGGLAPEQFF. The CDR3 nucleotides are TGTGCCAGCAGTTACGGGGGGCTAGCGCCCGAGCAGTTCTTC.

The chain uses TRBV6-2 or TRBV6-3 and TRBJ2-6; D unclear. V gave up 0 bases and J gave up 1 base, with 4 bases separating them. This CDR3 has 15 residues. Germline CDR1 MNHEY, CDR2 SVGEGT. The CDR3 sequence: CASSYSGSGANVLTF. Here the CDR3 DNA reads TGTGCCAGCAGTTACTCGGGTTCTGGGGCCAACGTCCTGACTTTC.

The chain uses TRBV27 and TRBJ2-1; the match to TRBD2 covers 7 bases. J gave up 5 bases and V 4 bases, and 8 bases lay outside the gene matches. The CDR3 has 15 amino acids. In germline, CDR1 is MNHEY, CDR2 SMNVEV (reference sequence). This CDR3 is CASSSGTTVDNEQFF. The CDR3 coding sequence is TGTGCCAGCAGTTCAGGGACTACAGTGGACAATGAGCAGTTCTTC.

V is TRBV7-2 and J is TRBJ2-5; 14 bases fit TRBD2. Germline V gene sequence: CDR1 SGHTA, CDR2 FQGNSA. The CDR3 loop spans 17 amino acids. The ends lost 5 bases at V and 2 bases at J; junction bases unmatched: 7. The CDR3 nucleotides read TGTGCCAGCAGCCCCTCCCGACTAGCGGGGGGGCAAGAGACCCAGTACTTC. Residues: CASSPSRLAGGQETQYF.

The chain carries TRBV24-1 and TRBJ2-5; 11 bases agree with TRBD2. The junction had 4 bases not matched to a gene; V was cut back by 5 bases and J by 3 bases. From germline, CDR1 is KGHDR and CDR2 SFDVKD. The CDR3 sequence is 15 residues long. This CDR3 is CATSGGTSGEETQYF. CDR3 DNA sequence: TGTGCCACCAGTGGGGGGACTAGCGGAGAAGAGACCCAGTACTTC.

The V and J genes are TRBV19 and TRBJ1-1; D gene ambiguous. Germline-derived CDR1 and CDR2 are LNHDA and SQIVND (reference sequence). The CDR3 has 14 residues. The V end was cut by 2 bases, the J end by 0 bases, with 7 bases between. CDR3 DNA sequence: TGTGCCAGTAGTATACGGGAACTGAACACTGAAGCTTTCTTT. This translates into CASSIRELNTEAFF. Full variable domain (rest looked up from reference TRBV19 and TRBJ1-1): DGGITQSPKYLFRKEGQNVTLSCEQNLNHDAMYWYRQDPGQGLRLIYYSQIVNDFQKGDIAEGYSVSREKKESFPLTVTSAQKNPTAFYLCASSIRELNTEAFFGQGTRLTVV.

This clone was found a few times. The rearrangement joins TRBV7-2 to TRBJ2-3; D is possibly TRBD2 (5 bases). Germline values: CDR1 SGHTA, CDR2 FQGNSA. V shed 2 bases and J shed 5 bases, with 8 bases lying between them. The CDR3 is made up of 13 amino acids. The DNA for the CDR3 is TGTGCCAGCAGCTTATCTAGCCTAGATACGCAGTATTTT. This translates into CASSLSSLDTQYF.

This clone has a single count. This chain joins TRBV3-1 (or the pseudogene TRBV3-2) and TRBJ1-3, with a weak D call TRBD1 (6 bases). This CDR3 comprises 14 residues. Germline V gene sequence: CDR1 LGHDT, CDR2 YNNKEL (reference sequence). V lost 4 bases and J 2 bases, leaving 9 bases between the germline ends. The CDR3 protein is CASSLGGPGNTIYF. CDR3 coding DNA: TGTGCCAGCAGCCTCGGGGGGCCTGGAAACACCATATATTTT.

The chain carries TRBV6-5 and TRBJ2-2; D ambiguous. This CDR3 spans 15 amino acids. Trimming took 8 bases from V and 0 from J, leaving 13 bases between them. The germline CDR1 and CDR2 sequences are MNHEY and SVGAGI. This CDR3 reads CASGLGASNTGELFF. The CDR3 DNA reads as TGTGCCAGCGGATTAGGAGCCTCGAACACCGGGGAGCTGTTTTTT.

This chain links TRBV7-9 with TRBJ2-1, with no clear D. CDR1 SEHNR and CDR2 FQNEAQ come from the germline V gene (reference sequence). V lost 4 bases to trimming and J lost 7 bases, with 11 bases between them. This CDR3 has 13 residues. The CDR3 is CASSSSNENEQFF. CDR3 bases: TGTGCCAGCAGCTCGTCTAATGAGAATGAGCAGTTCTTC.

This clone was picked up one time. The chain is built from TRBV10-1 and TRBJ2-1, with D perhaps TRBD1 or TRBD2 (5 bases each). The V gene's germline CDR1 is WNHNN and CDR2 SYGVQD (reference sequence). The length of the CDR3 is 13 residues. The germline V and J ends were trimmed by 0 bases and 6 bases, with 6 bases remaining between them. The CDR3 DNA follows: TGCGCCAGCAGTGAGTCGGGACGCAATGAGCAGTTCTTC. This sequence encodes CASSESGRNEQFF.

The chain couples TRBV5-1 to TRBJ2-3; D is possibly TRBD2 (6 bases). The germline V and J ends were trimmed by 4 bases and 2 bases, with 14 bases remaining between them. Germline V gene lookup returns CDR1 SGHRS and CDR2 YFSETQ. There are 15 residues in the CDR3. The CDR3 sequence: CASSPSLAITDTQYF. DNA for the CDR3: TGCGCCAGCAGCCCGTCACTAGCCATCACAGATACGCAGTATTTT.

This clone was detected once. The chain recombines TRBV6-7 with TRBJ1-6, with D unclear. TRBV6-7 is an ORF, and what it does is uncertain. The CDR3 contains 15 residues. V was pared by 6 bases and J by 9 bases, with 18 bases between. CDR3 in amino acids: CASSQIKILGSPLHF. CDR3 coding DNA: TGTGCCAGCAGCCAAATTAAGATTTTGGGTTCACCCCTCCACTTT.